Detailed here is one T cell receptor beta chain. This sample is part of a study of T cell changes during pregnancy in multiple sclerosis. The V segment lost 5 bases and the J segment 3 bases; nucleotides outside the gene matches: 10. The germline gives CDR1 SGHDN, CDR2 FVKESK. This CDR3 spans 16 amino acids. Here immunoSEQ multiplex PCR was the method, and the copy in TCRdb shows in-frame clones only, minus some. The data hold tens of thousands of clones, with almost 97% observed a single time. The material was CD8+ T cells from peripheral blood mononuclear cells, obtained after pregnancy. The clonotype comes from a female donor with multiple sclerosis, enrolled in a pregnancy study. The chain is built from TRBV14 and TRBJ2-3; 8 nucleotides line up with TRBD2. CDR3 in amino acids: CASSTRGLVRTDTQYF. The DNA for the CDR3 is TGTGCCAGCAGCACCCGGGGACTAGTAAGGACAGATACGCAGTATTTT.